This T cell receptor (beta chain) was retrieved from a study of PD-L1 blockade in urothelial cancer. Study findings and constraints: Lower than median blood TCR clonality before treatment predicted better survival.

This clone was recorded a few times. Its target is unknown. Sequenced by immunoSEQ multiplex PCR; TCRdb stores in-frame clones only, minus some. Of about 130,000 clones in the sample, roughly 86% were seen once. Indicated time point: peripheral blood 6 weeks after treatment start. The sequence was obtained from a man between 50 and 59 years old with urothelial cancer. This sample comprised PBMCs, obtained around atezolizumab (anti-PD-L1) treatment.

CDR3 bases: TGTGCCAGCAGCCTCACGAGAACCCTCTCCTACGAGCAGTACTTC. As protein: CASSLTRTLSYEQYF. The rearrangement uses TRBV7-2 and TRBJ2-7; D gene ambiguous. Trimming removed 5 bases from V and 0 bases from J, with 14 bases in between. CDR1 and CDR2 from the germline V gene are SGHTA and FQGNSA. This CDR3 spans 15 amino acids. The whole variable domain, remainder taken from reference TRBV7-2 and TRBJ2-7, is GAGVSQSPSNKVTEKGKDVELRCDPISGHTALYWYRQSLGQGLEFLIYFQGNSAPDKSGLPSDRFSAERTGGSVSTLTIQRTQQEDSAVYLCASSLTRTLSYEQYFGPGTRLTVT.